The 2 T cell receptor beta chains below come from one sample, sequenced in a study of sequential checkpoint blockade in melanoma (dated 2019 in TCRdb). Libraries came from the immunoSEQ multiplex PCR assay. TCRdb took this table from immuneACCESS and kept in-frame rearrangements with V and J called. Such tables lack part of the clones; where checked against another copy, unresolved V genes explain under half of the gap, and the rest is unexplained. The sample data list about 5,000 clones, and approximately 20% of these were observed just once. The ten largest clonotypes hold about 9% of the sample. The sample's treatment or condition label, in plain terms: randomized to nivolumab then ipilimumab (arm A) or the reverse (arm B). Sequenced here: tumor tissue (inferred from file names), sampled from a patient given nivolumab and ipilimumab in sequence. The receptors come from a human donor with melanoma.

This clone came up a few times. The chain is built from TRBV28 and TRBJ1-2; D remains unclear. CDR1 and CDR2 from the germline V gene are MDHEN and SYDVKM. V was clipped by 8 bases and J by 6 bases, with 13 bases between them. This CDR3 is 12 amino acids long. The CDR3 sequence: CASVSEGNGYTF. CDR3 coding DNA: TGTGCCAGCGTCTCTGAGGGAAATGGCTACACCTTC.

J is TRBJ2-4 and V is TRBV29-1; TRBD1 agrees at 7 bases. Losses at the gene ends were 7 bases for V and 7 bases for J; bases not matched to a gene: 13. The CDR3 covers 14 residues. The germline V gene has CDR1 SQVTM and CDR2 ANQGSEA. In nucleotides, the CDR3 is TGCAGCGCAAGGGACAGACTCCTTGGGAACATTCAGTACTTC. It yields the protein CSARDRLLGNIQYF.